Detailed here is one T cell receptor beta chain. It has no known antigen specificity. The input lacks base qualities; no much larger clone sits a single base away. The sample's time point, from its label and the paper: about 28 days (+/-7) after the second vaccine dose. AZD1222 recipients with second doses at about 4 weeks or about 12 weeks were pooled, because spike-specific TCR depth and breadth did not differ between schedules. Vaccinee samples were obtained from the UK trials COV001 and COV002, which included a single-blind randomized controlled phase 2/3 trial of AZD1222 (ChAdOx1 nCoV-19) in healthy adults. For TCRbeta chain sequencing, PBMC samples from trial participants were taken at day 0 and at day 28 after the second dose. This record belongs to a study of T cell responses to AZD1222 COVID-19 vaccine (dated by TCRdb to about 2021). At the level of the whole study: TCR sequencing covered over 230 trial participants: 200 to 210 given two doses of AZD1222 and 26 given two doses of MenACWY control vaccine. Trial participants were enrolled by age into 18-55, 56-69 and 70-plus year subgroups, with approximately 160, 26 and 62 TCR-sequenced participants respectively. Overall results and qualifications from the work: Epitopes outside the regions mutated in the B.1.351 and B.1.1.7 variants were reportedly recognized by nearly half of the unique spike-specific TCRs. The 56-69-year group was small, and its depth increase did not reach significance, likely because of low power. The vaccine-associated CD4 TCRs covered the entire spike protein, and the dominant responses fell in regions 160-218 and 743-854. Conclusions about previously exposed vaccinees were limited because only 6 or 7 AZD1222 recipients were SARS-CoV-2 seropositive at baseline. A significant rise in spike-specific TCR breadth and depth was observed after two AZD1222 doses relative to day 0 and relative to MenACWY recipients. Participants were mostly white British and included more females than males, and it was suggested by the authors that clonal diversity may have been underestimated. Because no day 14 peak-response samples were available, repertoires were characterized only after the peak T cell response.

The CDR3 regions of human TCRbeta chains were analyzed by immunosequencing. Regarding the original processing steps: TCRs in the repertoires were compared against a reference library of SARS-CoV-2-specific TCRs that had been generated with the MIRA antigen-specificity platform. Breadth meant the fraction of unique TCRs that were SARS-CoV-2-associated, whereas depth meant the fraction of total T cells that were SARS-CoV-2-associated. Using the MIRA data, each spike-specific TCR was mapped to the spike region that the TCR reacts to and placed in a CD4 or CD8 class. Log10-transformed breadth and depth values were compared by one-way ANOVA with Sidak's multiple comparisons tests. The immuneACCESS repertoire file appears here via TCRdb, limited to in-frame rearrangements. These files lack a portion of the clones; in checked studies, under half of the deficit traces to unresolved V genes, and the cause of the others is not known. The V and J calls and the clone size are those of that table, but D and trimming were determined from the DNA. This sample lists tens of thousands of clones; roughly nine tenths were detected once. The leading ten clones occupy approximately 10% of the sample.

From its cysteine to its phenylalanine, the CDR3 spans 14 amino acids. The CDR3 DNA has 42 bases and is translated from base 1. A distance of 10 bases separates the germline ends of V and J, which lose 3 bases and 2 bases respectively. The CDR1 and CDR2 encoded by the germline V gene (reference sequence) are PRHDT and FYEKMQ. The TCR sequence derives from an adult who received the AZD1222 COVID-19 vaccine. This specimen was peripheral blood, taken 28 days after the second AZD1222 dose. The sequence is built from TRBV13 and TRBJ2-5; the D gene is unclear. The DNA sequence follows: TGTGCCAGCAGCTTTTGGGCCATTCAAGAGACCCAGTACTTC. The resulting protein is CASSFWAIQETQYF.